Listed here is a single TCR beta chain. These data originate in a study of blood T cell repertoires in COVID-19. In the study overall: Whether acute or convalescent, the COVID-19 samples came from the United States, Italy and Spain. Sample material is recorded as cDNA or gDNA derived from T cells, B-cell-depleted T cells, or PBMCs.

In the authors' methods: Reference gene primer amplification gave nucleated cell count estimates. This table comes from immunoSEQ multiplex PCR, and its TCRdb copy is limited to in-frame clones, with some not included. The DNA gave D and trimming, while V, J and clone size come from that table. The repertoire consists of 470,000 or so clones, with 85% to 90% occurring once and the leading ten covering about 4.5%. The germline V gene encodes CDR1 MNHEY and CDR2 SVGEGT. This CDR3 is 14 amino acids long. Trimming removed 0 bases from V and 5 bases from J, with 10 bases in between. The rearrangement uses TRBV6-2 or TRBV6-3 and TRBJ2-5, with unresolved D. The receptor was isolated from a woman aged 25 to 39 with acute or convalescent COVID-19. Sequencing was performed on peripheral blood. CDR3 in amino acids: CASSYSSNLETQYF. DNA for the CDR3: TGTGCCAGCAGTTACTCGAGCAATCTGGAGACCCAGTACTTC.